This TCR delta chain came from a study of gamma-delta T cells after stem cell transplantation. CDR1 is TVYSNPD and CDR2 is GDNSRS in the germline V gene (reference sequence). The CDR3 is made up of 12 amino acids. TCRdb re-called the RT-PCR reads with CATT. Found here are about 2,500 delta-chain clones, roughly 18% of them singletons; the top ten hold 7.7%. Worth noting for this clone: A much larger clone lies one base from this, so it may be a read error. Other nucleotide sequences in the sample specify the same CDR3.

The V and J genes are TRDV3 and TRDJ2; D not resolved. The source material was gamma-delta T cells. The source is a human donor. It is not recorded whose cells these are; they may come from a transplant donor. In DNA, the CDR3 is TGTGCCTTTTACGGGGCCACAGCACAACTTTTCTTT. The encoded protein is CAFYGATAQLFF.